This T cell receptor (beta chain) was recorded in a study of CD8+CD57+ T cells in acquired aplastic anemia. Study-wide points: Patients versus controls showed no significant CD8+ Simpson's diversity difference.

This CDR3 comprises 15 residues. Trimming stripped 0 bases from V and 4 bases from J, with 9 bases between. CDR1 is SGHVS and CDR2 is FQNEAQ in the germline V gene. Investigators profiled TCR beta VDJ and CDR3 from genomic DNA template. Using its own MiXCR run on the reads, TCRdb lists one record per CDR3 protein. Here the sample spans 200,000 to 250,000 distinct CDR3 sequences, 34% being singletons. This clonotype was seen at least ten times. As yet, its antigen is unknown. Sequencing was carried out using sorted CD4+, CD8+, or CD8+CD57+ T cells (not recorded which) from PBMCs. The sequence was obtained from a human donor in good health, serving as a control. J is TRBJ1-4 and V is TRBV7-8; maybe TRBD1 (5 bases). CDR3 region: CASSLARGNNEKLFF. In nucleotides, the CDR3 is TGTGCCAGCAGCTTAGCAAGGGGCAATAATGAAAAACTGTTTTTT.